Ten or more counts support the clone carrying this T cell receptor beta chain. This record comes from a study of T cells in Graves' hyperthyroidism and ophthalmopathy. The CDR3 regions of TCR beta were amplified from RNA transcripts. HTBI primers drove first-round RT-PCR of the TCR CDR3. TCRdb redid the calling of the multiplex PCR reads with MiXCR, one entry per CDR3 protein. The table lists some 620,000 distinct CDR3 sequences, about 16% of them singletons, with less than 4.5% in the top ten. Germline V lookup: CDR1 SGHVS, CDR2 FNYEAQ. V lost 3 bases and J lost 5, with 14 bases in between. CDR3 length: 14 amino acids.

Sequenced input: blood. The V call is TRBV7-6, the J call TRBJ2-7, with unresolved D. This receptor was obtained from a woman in her thirties with Graves' hyperthyroidism. As DNA, the CDR3 is TGTGCCAGCAGCTTGGTCCCAAGGACGGACGAGCAGTACTTC. Translation: CASSLVPRTDEQYF.